A selection of T cell receptor beta chains follows, all from one sample in a study of blood T cell repertoires in COVID-19. Profiled with immunoSEQ multiplex PCR; TCRdb holds only in-frame clones, not every one. Of roughly 250,000 clones in the sample, about 87% are singletons; the top ten hold approximately 3%. Material: PBMCs or T cells enriched from blood (not recorded which). Every receptor here comes from a woman aged 45-59 years who had recovered from COVID-19. Both conserved end residues are part of each CDR3. Fields, in order: V gene, D gene, J gene, clone size, CDR3 DNA, CDR3 protein. The D gene is left open where the match is weak. Expanded clones get a size class; other rows say once, few or many, or leave the size out.

>TRBV4-1|TRBD1|TRBJ1-2|-
TGCGCCAGCAGCCACCTCGGGACAGGGGATTTGGGCGGCTACACCTTC
CASSHLGTGDLGGYTF
>TRBV6-1|-|TRBJ1-6|few
TGTGCCAGCAGTGATCTAGGACAGACTAATTCACCCCTCCACTTT
CASSDLGQTNSPLHF
>TRBV5-6|TRBD1|TRBJ2-3|once
TGTGCCAGCAGCTTATGGGACAGCGAGCAGTATTTT
CASSLWDSEQYF
>TRBV12-5|-|TRBJ2-2|-
TGTGCTAGTGGTTTCGGCACCGGGGAGCTGTTTTTT
CASGFGTGELFF
>TRBV11-3|-|TRBJ1-2|-
TGTGCCAGCAGCTCCCATCTCAGGGCATCGATGCACTATGGCTACACCTTC
CASSSHLRASMHYGYTF
>TRBV19|-|TRBJ1-5|few
TGTGCCAGTAGTATAGTCCAGAACAATCAGCCCCAGCATTTT
CASSIVQNNQPQHF
>TRBV27|-|TRBJ2-1|-
TGTGCCAGCAGTTCCGGGGTGATGAACGCTTACAATGAGCAGTTCTTC
CASSSGVMNAYNEQFF
>TRBV28|-|TRBJ1-1|-
TGTGCCAGCAGTAGCCCCCGGGGTGCGAACACTGAAGCTTTCTTT
CASSSPRGANTEAFF
>TRBV5-1|-|TRBJ2-7|-
TGCGCCAGCAGCTTGGCAAAAGGGACTGGAGCCTACGAGCAGTACTTC
CASSLAKGTGAYEQYF
>TRBV29-1|-|TRBJ2-7|-
TGCAGCGTCCGAAGGTTTTCCGGGAGCGAGCAGTACTTC
CSVRRFSGSEQYF
>TRBV28|-|TRBJ1-1|-
TGTGCCAGCAGTAACCTGGCCACTGAAGCTTTCTTT
CASSNLATEAFF
>TRBV27|TRBD1|TRBJ2-1|-
TGTGCCAGCAGTTTACGGACAGGGGCACGGGGGATTCTGAATGAGCAGTTCTTC
CASSLRTGARGILNEQFF
>TRBV19|-|TRBJ2-7|few
TGTGCCAGCAGTCCGGGGGACCTACTCTACGAGCAGTACTTC
CASSPGDLLYEQYF
>TRBV4-3|TRBD2|TRBJ2-2|-
TGCGCCAGCAGCCAAGAGCTAGCGGGAGGCCCGAACACCGGGGAGCTGTTTTTT
CASSQELAGGPNTGELFF
>TRBV19|-|TRBJ1-6|-
TGTGCCAGTAGTATCATTCGGTCGGGGGGAGCCTATAATTCACCCCTCCACTTT
CASSIIRSGGAYNSPLHF
>TRBV28|-|TRBJ1-5|-
TGTGCCAGCAGTGACCGGGACAATAGCAATCAGCCCCAGCATTTT
CASSDRDNSNQPQHF
>TRBV24-1|-|TRBJ2-1|-
TGTGCCACCAGTGCCCGCGGAGGAGGTGGTGAGCAGTTCTTC
CATSARGGGGEQFF
>TRBV4-1|-|TRBJ1-2|-
TGCGCCAGCAGCCAAGAACAGGGTGGCGGCTACACCTTC
CASSQEQGGGYTF
>TRBV27|-|TRBJ1-2|-
TGTGCCAGCAGCCAATCGCGGGGCGACTATGGCTACACCTTC
CASSQSRGDYGYTF
>TRBV6-2/TRBV6-3|TRBD2|TRBJ2-1|-
TGTGCCAGCAGTTACTCCGGGACTAGCGGACGGTTCTTC
CASSYSGTSGRFF
>TRBV5-8|TRBD1|TRBJ1-6|-
TGTGCCAGCAGCACGGGACAGGTCGCGAGCTCCTATAATTCACCCCTCCACTTT
CASSTGQVASSYNSPLHF
>TRBV15|TRBD1|TRBJ2-1|-
TGTGCCACCACGGACAGGGGATCCTCACGTGAGCAGTTCTTC
CATTDRGSSREQFF
>TRBV5-1|-|TRBJ2-4|-
TGCGCCAGCAGCTTGGGCGGGCCCATAGCCAAAAACATTCAGTACTTC
CASSLGGPIAKNIQYF
>TRBV5-8|-|TRBJ1-4|-
TGTGCCAGCAGCTTGGACCGGGGGAGGCTACTGTTTTTT
CASSLDRGRLLFF
>TRBV19|TRBD1|TRBJ1-1|-
TGTGCCAGTAGTATCGGGACAGGGCGATACATGAACACTGAAGCTTTCTTT
CASSIGTGRYMNTEAFF
>TRBV20-1|-|TRBJ2-7|-
TGCAGTGCTAGGACTATCTACGAGCAGTACTTC
CSARTIYEQYF
>TRBV7-6|TRBD1|TRBJ1-2|-
TGTGCCAGCAGCTCAAACCGACAGGGTACAACCGGGTTTGATCACTATGGCTACACCTTC
CASSSNRQGTTGFDHYGYTF
>TRBV19|TRBD2|TRBJ2-2|-
TGTGCCAGTAGTATAGTCGGTAGCGGGATTGCATATGGCGGGGAGCTGTTTTTT
CASSIVGSGIAYGGELFF
>TRBV7-2|TRBD1|TRBJ2-7|-
TGTGCCAGCAGCTTAGCCGGGAAGAACAGGGGCAACGAGCAGTACTTC
CASSLAGKNRGNEQYF
>TRBV27|-|TRBJ1-4|-
TGTGCCAGCAGTTTCCACATAAATGAAAAACTGTTTTTT
CASSFHINEKLFF
>TRBV29-1|-|TRBJ1-1|once
TGCAGCGTGGGAGCGGGGCGAGGCACTGAAGCTTTCTTT
CSVGAGRGTEAFF
>TRBV7-2|TRBD1|TRBJ2-7|-
TGTGCCAGCAGCTTAGGTGGGACAGTAAGCTCCTACGAGCAGTACTTC
CASSLGGTVSSYEQYF
>TRBV19|-|TRBJ1-4|-
TGTGCCAGTAGTCGGTCCACCGCCCGTGCAACTAATGAAAAACTGTTTTTT
CASSRSTARATNEKLFF
>TRBV6-2/TRBV6-3|TRBD2|TRBJ2-1|-
TGTGCCAGCAGTCAGGGACTAGCGGGAGGCCCCCTTAGAAGTAATGAGCAGTTCTTC
CASSQGLAGGPLRSNEQFF
>TRBV14|TRBD1|TRBJ1-2|-
TGTGCCAGCAGCCAATTTGGGACAGGAGCTAACTATGGCTACACCTTC
CASSQFGTGANYGYTF
>TRBV27|-|TRBJ1-2|-
TGTGCCAGCAGTTTAGGTCGACAGAGCCTCTATGGCTACACCTTC
CASSLGRQSLYGYTF
>TRBV16|-|TRBJ1-2|-
TGTGCCAGCAGCCAATCCCCAGGTGGGCGTACTAACTATGGCTACACCTTC
CASSQSPGGRTNYGYTF
>TRBV18|-|TRBJ2-1|-
TGTGCCAGCCGAGACGGAGATGAGCAGTTCTTC
CASRDGDEQFF
>TRBV9|TRBD2|TRBJ2-2|-
TGTGCCAGCAGCGCCGGGACTAGCGCTAACACCGGGGAGCTGTTTTTT
CASSAGTSANTGELFF